The text below deals with one T cell receptor beta chain. No antigen is known for it. Germline V lookup: CDR1 MNHEY, CDR2 SMNVEV (reference sequence). The V gene lost 4 bases and the J gene lost 8 bases, with 14 bases spanning the gap. This CDR3 is built from 13 residues. The sample comes from a study of OX40 agonist ivuxolimab in advanced cancers. Study-level background: An agonistic anti-OX40 (CD134) antibody, ivuxolimab, was used to treat the patients. Partial responses were seen in three patients, one with hepatocellular carcinoma and two with cutaneous melanoma. Broader study findings: There were, on average, more expanded clones in CD8+ T cells than in CD4+. Both blood CD4+ and CD8+ T cells showed clonal growth by week 6 at 0.1 to 3.0 mg/kg.

Clones were sequenced by immunoSEQ multiplex PCR, and TCRdb holds only the in-frame ones, with some missing. The repertoire holds tens of thousands of clones, with 75% to 90% as singletons. The V call is TRBV27, the J call TRBJ1-2, with D unresolved. Material: CD4+ or CD8+ T cells sorted from blood, obtained in a trial of the OX40 agonist ivuxolimab. The sequence was obtained from an adult with an advanced solid tumor such as melanoma, head and neck, liver or kidney cancer. CDR3 loop: CASSSGGAEGYTF. The CDR3, as DNA: TGTGCCAGCAGTTCCGGCGGCGCAGAGGGCTACACCTTC.